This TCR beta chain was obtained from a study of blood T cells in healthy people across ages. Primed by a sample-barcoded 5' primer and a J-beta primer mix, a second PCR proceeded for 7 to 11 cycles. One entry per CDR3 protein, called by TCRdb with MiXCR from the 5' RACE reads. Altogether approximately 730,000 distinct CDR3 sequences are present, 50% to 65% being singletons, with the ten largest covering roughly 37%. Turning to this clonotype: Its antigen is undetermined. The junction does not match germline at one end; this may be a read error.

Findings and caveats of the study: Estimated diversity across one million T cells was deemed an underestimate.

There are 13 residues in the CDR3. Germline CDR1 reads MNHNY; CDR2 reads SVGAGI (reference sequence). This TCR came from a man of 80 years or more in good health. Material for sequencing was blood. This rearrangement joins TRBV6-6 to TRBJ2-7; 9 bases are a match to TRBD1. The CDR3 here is CTSSRDRVHEQYF. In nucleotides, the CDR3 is TGTACCAGCAGCCGGGACAGGGTCCACGAGCAGTACTTC.